The 28 T cell receptor beta chains given below trace back to one sample, sequenced in a study of T cell responses to AZD1222 COVID-19 vaccine. The protocol was immunoSEQ multiplex PCR, while the TCRdb copy is restricted to in-frame clones and leaves out a portion. The sample has 120,000 to 150,000 clones; roughly 91% are singletons. Sequenced here: peripheral blood, sampled on day 0 of AZD1222 vaccination. The receptors originated from an adult in good health.

This chain connects TRBV6-5 to TRBJ2-5; tentatively, D is TRBD2 (6 bases). Trimming took 7 bases from V and 5 from J, leaving 20 bases between them. CDR3 length equals 15 residues. The germline CDR1 and CDR2 sequences are MNHEY and SVGAGI. The CDR3 here is CASNEGLGRKETQYF. CDR3 in DNA: TGTGCCAGCAACGAAGGGCTAGGGAGGAAGGAGACCCAGTACTTC.

This chain joins TRBV12-5 and TRBJ1-1; D is uncertain. This CDR3 is built from 14 residues. CDR1 and CDR2 (germline): LGHNT, FRNRAP. V was shortened by 2 bases and J by 1 base, with 8 bases between the two germline ends. CDR3 protein: CASGLPGGNTEAFF. CDR3 sequence (DNA): TGTGCTAGTGGTTTGCCGGGCGGGAACACTGAAGCTTTCTTT.

This chain uses TRBV4-1 with TRBJ2-7; D may be TRBD1 (5 bases). The CDR3 loop spans 12 amino acids. CDR1 MGHRA and CDR2 YSYEKL come from the germline V gene. The V end was cut by 1 base, the J end by 12 bases, with 13 bases between. CDR3 sequence: CASSQGADIPYF. In DNA, the CDR3 is TGCGCCAGCAGCCAAGGGGCGGACATACCGTACTTC.

The chain is built from TRBV6-5 and TRBJ1-2; 8 nucleotides match TRBD1. This CDR3 contains 15 residues. V shed 5 bases and J 6 bases; nucleotides not matched to a gene: 11. Germline values: CDR1 MNHEY, CDR2 SVGAGI. Here the CDR3 DNA reads TGTGCCAGCAGTCCCAGGACAGGGTTCGGTAATGGCTACACCTTC. Translation: CASSPRTGFGNGYTF.

This clone was picked up a small number of times. J is TRBJ2-2 and V is TRBV7-6; 8 nucleotides agree with TRBD1. The V segment lost 5 bases and the J segment 7 bases; nucleotides outside the gene matches: 9. There are 15 residues in the CDR3. Germline V lookup: CDR1 SGHVS, CDR2 FNYEAQ. Written as DNA, the CDR3 is TGTGCCAGCAGCCTCCAGACAGGGGATAGCGGGGAGCTGTTTTTT. As protein: CASSLQTGDSGELFF.

This sequence joins TRBV19 and TRBJ1-5, with a weak D call TRBD1 (6 bases). The CDR3 has 16 amino acids. V lost 4 bases, J lost 6 bases, and 19 bases lay in between. Germline assignment: CDR1 LNHDA and CDR2 SQIVND (reference sequence). CDR3 nucleotide sequence: TGTGCCAGTAGTACCTTTCCATCAGGGGCTGGTCAGCCCCAGCATTTT. This gives the protein CASSTFPSGAGQPQHF. Using reference TRBV19 and TRBJ1-5 for the parts outside the CDR3, the full variable domain is DGGITQSPKYLFRKEGQNVTLSCEQNLNHDAMYWYRQDPGQGLRLIYYSQIVNDFQKGDIAEGYSVSREKKESFPLTVTSAQKNPTAFYLCASSTFPSGAGQPQHFGDGTRLSIL.

The J gene is TRBJ2-6, the V gene TRBV29-1; no firm D call. The CDR3 covers 17 residues. Trimming shortened V by 4 bases and J by 1 base, and 17 bases separated the two germline ends. CDR1 SQVTM and CDR2 ANQGSEA come from the germline V gene. This CDR3 reads CSVVISGSTSGANVLTF. CDR3 DNA: TGCAGCGTTGTTATAAGTGGCAGCACATCTGGGGCCAACGTCCTGACTTTC.

The chain recombines TRBV4-1 with TRBJ1-1; tentative D call: TRBD1 (6 bases). Germline CDR1 reads MGHRA; CDR2 reads YSYEKL. This CDR3 contains 16 residues. Deletions cut 3 bases from V and 7 bases from J, with 21 bases between. CDR3: CASSHPAEQGESEAFF. CDR3 sequence (DNA): TGCGCCAGCAGCCACCCGGCGGAACAGGGAGAAAGTGAAGCTTTCTTT.

Points on this clone: This sample includes further DNA sequences coding for the same CDR3. The chain carries TRBV3-1 (or the pseudogene TRBV3-2) and TRBJ1-3; no reliable D call. The CDR3 runs 13 residues. The germline V gene encodes CDR1 LGHDT and CDR2 YNNKEL (reference sequence). The V end lost 0 bases, the J end lost 4 bases, and 4 bases lay between the germline ends. The CDR3 loop is CASSQDGGNTIYF. The CDR3 DNA is TGTGCCAGCAGCCAAGACGGAGGAAACACCATATATTTT.

This chain connects TRBV30 to TRBJ1-5, with a weak D call TRBD1 (6 bases). The CDR3 is made up of 13 amino acids. V lost 4 bases to trimming and J lost 4 bases, with 11 bases between them. The germline V gene encodes CDR1 GTSNPN and CDR2 SVGIG (reference sequence). The CDR3 here is CAWTGAGNQPQHF. The CDR3 nucleotides read TGTGCCTGGACGGGGGCAGGAAATCAGCCCCAGCATTTT. The full variable domain, its missing parts supplied by reference TRBV30 and TRBJ1-5, is SQTIHQWPATLVQPVGSPLSLECTVEGTSNPNLYWYRQAAGRGLQLLFYSVGIGQISSEVPQNLSASRPQDRQFILSSKKLLLSDSGFYLCAWTGAGNQPQHFGDGTRLSIL.

This chain connects TRBV18 to TRBJ2-1; 11 nucleotides line up with TRBD2. CDR1 and CDR2 (germline): KGHSH, LQKENI. This CDR3 region has 15 residues. Trimming removed 3 bases from V and 5 bases from J; junction bases left unmatched: 3. The CDR3 region is CASSPLAGGHNEQFF. The CDR3 DNA is TGTGCCAGCTCACCTTTAGCGGGGGGGCACAATGAGCAGTTCTTC. Full variable domain (rest looked up from reference TRBV18 and TRBJ2-1): NAGVMQNPRHLVRRRGQEARLRCSPMKGHSHVYWYRQLPEEGLKFMVYLQKENIIDESGMPKERFSAEFPKEGPSILRIQQVVRGDSAAYFCASSPLAGGHNEQFFGPGTRLTVL.

The chain is built from TRBV6-5 and TRBJ1-1; D possibly corresponds to TRBD1 (5 bases). This CDR3 comprises 13 residues. Deletions cut 6 bases from V and 2 bases from J, with 10 bases between. Germline assignment: CDR1 MNHEY and CDR2 SVGAGI. The CDR3 DNA follows: TGTGCCAGCAGGATGGGGGTTAACACTGAAGCTTTCTTT. Protein product: CASRMGVNTEAFF.

The chain is built from TRBV2 and TRBJ2-1; no clear D gene. The germline V gene encodes CDR1 SNHLY and CDR2 FYNNEI. V was shortened by 4 bases and J by 6 bases, with 10 bases between the two germline ends. The CDR3 has 13 residues. Written as DNA, the CDR3 is TGTGCCAGCAGTGCCCAGATCGGCAATGAGCAGTTCTTC. It specifies CASSAQIGNEQFF.

The sample holds one count of this clone. The CDR3 loop reads CASSLGDRDLEKLFF. In DNA, the CDR3 is TGCGCCAGCAGCTTGGGGGACAGGGACCTTGAAAAACTGTTTTTT. The chain recombines TRBV5-1 with TRBJ1-4, with 9 bases fitting TRBD1. CDR1 SGHRS and CDR2 YFSETQ come from the germline V gene. With V trimmed by 0 bases and J by 7 bases, 4 bases remained unmatched. The CDR3 covers 15 residues.

V usage is TRBV7-9 and J usage is TRBJ1-5; the D is unclear. CDR1 is SEHNR and CDR2 is FQNEAQ in the germline V gene (reference sequence). V was shortened by 5 bases and J by 5 bases, with 7 bases between the two germline ends. The CDR3 has 12 amino acids. CDR3 in DNA: TGTGCCAGCAGCAGAGATGATCAGCCCCAGCATTTT. It yields the protein CASSRDDQPQHF.

The J gene is TRBJ2-5, the V gene TRBV7-2, with 7 bases aligning to TRBD2. This CDR3 contains 16 residues. Germline CDR1 SGHTA, CDR2 FQGNSA. The V segment lost 4 bases and the J segment 5 bases; nucleotides outside the gene matches: 13. The chain's CDR3 is CASSSGKLARTETQYF. The CDR3 coding sequence is TGTGCCAGCAGCTCAGGAAAACTAGCGCGGACCGAGACCCAGTACTTC. Combining the CDR3 with reference TRBV7-2 and TRBJ2-5 gives the whole variable domain GAGVSQSPSNKVTEKGKDVELRCDPISGHTALYWYRQSLGQGLEFLIYFQGNSAPDKSGLPSDRFSAERTGGSVSTLTIQRTQQEDSAVYLCASSSGKLARTETQYFGPGTRLLVL.

The rearrangement uses TRBV2 and TRBJ2-1; 9 positions agree with TRBD1. The V and J ends lost 7 bases and 5 bases, in that order; junction bases with no gene match: 6. This CDR3 contains 14 residues. Germline CDR1 SNHLY, CDR2 FYNNEI. Written as DNA, the CDR3 is TGTGCCAGCACCCCAGACAGGGGGAACAATGAGCAGTTCTTC. This codes for CASTPDRGNNEQFF.

The chain combines TRBV18 with TRBJ1-2; D is perhaps TRBD1 (6 bases). The CDR3 runs 15 residues. CDR1 and CDR2 from the germline V gene are KGHSH and LQKENI. The V end was cut by 3 bases, the J end by 0 bases, with 11 bases between. CDR3 in amino acids: CASSPWQGPNYGYTF. The DNA of the CDR3 is TGTGCCAGCTCACCGTGGCAGGGGCCTAACTATGGCTACACCTTC.

The V call is TRBV5-5, the J call TRBJ2-7, with TRBD2 identical over 11 bases. The V gene's germline CDR1 is SGHKS and CDR2 YYEKEE (reference sequence). V lost 3 bases, J lost 1 base, and 9 bases stayed unmatched. The CDR3 extends over 17 amino acids. The CDR3: CASSSARGLAGSYEQYF. The CDR3 DNA reads as TGTGCCAGCAGCTCAGCCCGCGGACTAGCGGGTTCCTACGAGCAGTACTTC.

V gene TRBV7-8 combines with J gene TRBJ1-1, with D uncertain. CDR1 is SGHVS, CDR2 FQNEAQ, per germline. The CDR3 consists of 16 residues. V was cut by 0 bases and J by 2 bases, with 13 bases left in between. The CDR3 coding sequence is TGTGCCAGCAGCTTAGCCCGGGTCCTTGTCAACACTGAAGCTTTCTTT. Amino acids: CASSLARVLVNTEAFF. Filled out from reference TRBV7-8 and TRBJ1-1, the complete variable domain reads GAGVSQSPRYKVAKRGQDVALRCDPISGHVSLFWYQQALGQGPEFLTYFQNEAQLDKSGLPSDRFFAERPEGSVSTLKIQRTQQEDSAVYLCASSLARVLVNTEAFFGQGTRLTVV.

The V call is TRBV11-3, the J call TRBJ2-7; 9 bases are a match to TRBD1. The trim removed 5 bases at V and 4 bases at J, leaving 6 bases unmatched. Germline CDR1 SGHNT, CDR2 YENEEA. The CDR3 loop spans 14 amino acids. CDR3 protein: CASSPRDRVYEQYF. In DNA form, the CDR3 reads TGTGCCAGCAGCCCCCGGGACAGGGTGTACGAGCAGTACTTC.

The chain carries TRBV11-2 and TRBJ2-1; D is possibly TRBD2 (6 bases). CDR1 is SGHAT and CDR2 is FQNNGV in the germline V gene. The V end lost 5 bases, the J end lost 12 bases, and 17 bases lay between the germline ends. CDR3 length equals 13 residues. This CDR3 reads CASSPFNGRGQFF. The DNA of the CDR3 is TGTGCCAGCAGCCCCTTTAATGGGCGGGGGCAGTTCTTC.

CDR3 residues: CASRGHWDNSPLHF. The CDR3, as DNA: TGTGCCAGCAGGGGGCATTGGGACAATTCACCCCTCCACTTT. The chain has TRBV5-8 and TRBJ1-6; a possible D gene is TRBD1 (5 bases). Germline V lookup: CDR1 SGHTS, CDR2 YDEGEE. The CDR3 is made up of 14 amino acids. Deletions cut 5 bases from V and 7 bases from J, with 13 bases between.

The chain employs TRBV5-4 and TRBJ1-2; D not resolved. V gave up 3 bases and J gave up 4 bases, with 10 bases separating them. The CDR3 has 13 amino acids. The germline V gene has CDR1 SGHNT and CDR2 YYREEE (reference sequence). The CDR3 sequence is CASSSLNFYGYTF. The CDR3 coding sequence is TGTGCCAGCAGCTCCTTAAATTTCTATGGCTACACCTTC.

J is TRBJ2-7 and V is TRBV4-1, with TRBD2 matching 12 bases. After removal of 2 bases from V and 4 bases from J, the junction contained 15 bases not matched to a gene. CDR3 length: 19 amino acids. CDR1 is MGHRA, CDR2 YSYEKL, per germline. Here the CDR3 reads CASSQKGGTRLAGDYEQYF. CDR3 in DNA: TGCGCCAGCAGCCAAAAGGGGGGTACCCGACTAGCGGGAGATTACGAGCAGTACTTC.

This clone occurred a few times. The J gene is TRBJ2-1, the V gene TRBV23-1; D remains ambiguous. TRBV23-1 is marked as an open reading frame, function uncertain. V gave up 0 bases and J gave up 9 bases, with 6 bases separating them. The CDR3 is 12 amino acids. CDR3 region: CASSQSRREQFF. CDR3 in DNA: TGCGCCAGCAGTCAATCACGGCGTGAGCAGTTCTTC.

The chain recombines TRBV5-4 with TRBJ1-6; 9 nucleotides align to TRBD1. The CDR3 runs to 15 residues. With 0 bases clipped from V and 9 bases from J, the junction kept 4 bases outside the gene matches. Germline V CDR1 and CDR2: SGHNT, YYREEE (reference sequence). CDR3: CASSLGTGVASPLHF. The CDR3 DNA reads TGTGCCAGCAGCTTGGGGACAGGGGTTGCTTCACCCCTCCACTTT.

V gene TRBV6-5 combines with J gene TRBJ1-5, with 11 bases lining up with TRBD1. Germline V gene sequence: CDR1 MNHEY, CDR2 SVGAGI. This CDR3 comprises 15 residues. V shed 5 bases, J shed 4 bases, and the junction held 4 bases outside the gene matches. CDR3 coding DNA: TGTGCCAGCAGTCCGGACAGGGGGCTGAATCAGCCCCAGCATTTT. This codes for CASSPDRGLNQPQHF.